This T cell receptor beta chain was sequenced for a study of control samples from healthy donors and cancer patients. This clone was seen just once. Only in-frame clones appear in the TCRdb table, and some are missing; sequencing was by immunoSEQ multiplex PCR. This sample has around 90,000 clones, with about 89% found just once. The source material was blood. The receptor's source is a man aged 30 to 45 in good health.

This CDR3 is CASSIRPGPNTEAFF. Written as DNA, the CDR3 is TGTGCCAGTAGTATTAGGCCGGGGCCGAACACTGAAGCTTTCTTT. The chain employs TRBV19 and TRBJ1-1; perhaps TRBD1 as D (5 bases). CDR1 is LNHDA, CDR2 SQIVND, per germline (reference sequence). V lost 3 bases and J lost 1, with 12 bases in between. CDR3 length: 15 amino acids.